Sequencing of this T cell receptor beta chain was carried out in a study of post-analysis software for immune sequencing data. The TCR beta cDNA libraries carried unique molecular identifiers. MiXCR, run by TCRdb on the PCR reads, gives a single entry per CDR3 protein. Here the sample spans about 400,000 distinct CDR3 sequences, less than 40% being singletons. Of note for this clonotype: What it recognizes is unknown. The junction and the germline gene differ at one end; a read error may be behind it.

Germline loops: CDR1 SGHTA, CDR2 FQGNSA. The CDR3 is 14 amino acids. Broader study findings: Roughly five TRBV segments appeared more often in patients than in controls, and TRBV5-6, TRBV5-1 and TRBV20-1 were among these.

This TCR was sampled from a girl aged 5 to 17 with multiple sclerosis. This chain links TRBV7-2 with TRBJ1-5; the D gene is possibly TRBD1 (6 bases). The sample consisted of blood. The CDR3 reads CASGLVGRGQPQHF. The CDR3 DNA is TGTGCCAGCGGCTTAGTTGGCAGGGGCCAGCCCCAGCATTTT. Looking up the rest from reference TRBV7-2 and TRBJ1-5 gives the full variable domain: GAGVSQSPSNKVTEKGKDVELRCDPISGHTALYWYRQSLGQGLEFLIYFQGNSAPDKSGLPSDRFSAERTGGSVSTLTIQRTQQEDSAVYLCASGLVGRGQPQHFGDGTRLSIL.